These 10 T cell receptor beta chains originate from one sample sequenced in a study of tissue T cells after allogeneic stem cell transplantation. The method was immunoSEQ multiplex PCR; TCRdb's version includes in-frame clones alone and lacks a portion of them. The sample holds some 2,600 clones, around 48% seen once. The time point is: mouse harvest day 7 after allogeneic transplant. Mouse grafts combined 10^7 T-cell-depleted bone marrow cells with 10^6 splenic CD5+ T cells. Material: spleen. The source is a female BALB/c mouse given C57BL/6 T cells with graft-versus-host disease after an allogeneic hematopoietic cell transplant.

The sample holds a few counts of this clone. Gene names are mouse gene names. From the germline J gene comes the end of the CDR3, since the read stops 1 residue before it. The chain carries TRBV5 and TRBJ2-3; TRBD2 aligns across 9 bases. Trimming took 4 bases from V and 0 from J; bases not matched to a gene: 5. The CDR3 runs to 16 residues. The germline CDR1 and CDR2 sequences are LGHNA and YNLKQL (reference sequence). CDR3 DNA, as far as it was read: TGTGCCAGCAGCCCCCTGGGGGGGACTAGTGCAGAAACGCTGTAT. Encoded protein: CASSPLGGTSAETLY. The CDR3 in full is CASSPLGGTSAETLYF.

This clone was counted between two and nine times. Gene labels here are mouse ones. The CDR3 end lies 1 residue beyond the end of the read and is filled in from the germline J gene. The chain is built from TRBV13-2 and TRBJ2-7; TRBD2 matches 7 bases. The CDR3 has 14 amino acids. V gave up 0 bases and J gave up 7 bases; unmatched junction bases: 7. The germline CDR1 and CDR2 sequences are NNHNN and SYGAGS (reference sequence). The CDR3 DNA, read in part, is TGTGCCAGCGGTGATGCCGGGGGGGTATGGGAACAGTAC. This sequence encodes CASGDAGGVWEQY. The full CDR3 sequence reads CASGDAGGVWEQYF.

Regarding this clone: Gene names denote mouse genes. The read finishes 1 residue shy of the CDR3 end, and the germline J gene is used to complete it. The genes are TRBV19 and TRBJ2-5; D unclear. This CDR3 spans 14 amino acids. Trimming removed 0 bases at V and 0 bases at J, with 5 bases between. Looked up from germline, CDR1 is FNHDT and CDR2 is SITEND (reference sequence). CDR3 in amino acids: CASSIGVNQDTQYF. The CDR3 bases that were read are TGTGCCAGCAGTATAGGGGTTAACCAAGACACCCAGTAC.

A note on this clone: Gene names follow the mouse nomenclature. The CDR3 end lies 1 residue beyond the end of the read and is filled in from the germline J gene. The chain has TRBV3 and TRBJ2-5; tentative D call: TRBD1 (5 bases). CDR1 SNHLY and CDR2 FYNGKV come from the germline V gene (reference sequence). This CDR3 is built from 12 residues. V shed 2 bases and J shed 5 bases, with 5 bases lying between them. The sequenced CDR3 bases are TGTGCCAGCAGCTTAAGGGGAGACACCCAGTAC. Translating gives CASSLRGDTQY. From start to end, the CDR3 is CASSLRGDTQYF.

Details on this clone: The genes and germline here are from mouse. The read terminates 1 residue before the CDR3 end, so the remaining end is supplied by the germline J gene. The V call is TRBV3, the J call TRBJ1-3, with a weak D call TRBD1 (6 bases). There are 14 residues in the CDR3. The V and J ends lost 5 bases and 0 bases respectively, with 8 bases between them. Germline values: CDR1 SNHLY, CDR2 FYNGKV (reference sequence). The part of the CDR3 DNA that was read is TGTGCCAGCAGCCTCAGGGGTTCTGGAAATACGCTCTAT. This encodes CASSLRGSGNTLY. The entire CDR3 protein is CASSLRGSGNTLYF.

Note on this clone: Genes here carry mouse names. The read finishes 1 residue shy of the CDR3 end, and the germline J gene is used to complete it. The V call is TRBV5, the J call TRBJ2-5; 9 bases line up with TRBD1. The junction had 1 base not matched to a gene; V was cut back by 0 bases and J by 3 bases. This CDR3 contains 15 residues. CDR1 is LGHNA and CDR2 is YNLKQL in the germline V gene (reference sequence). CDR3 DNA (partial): TGTGCCAGCAGCCAAGACGGGACAGGGCAAGACACCCAGTAC. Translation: CASSQDGTGQDTQY. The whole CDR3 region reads CASSQDGTGQDTQYF.

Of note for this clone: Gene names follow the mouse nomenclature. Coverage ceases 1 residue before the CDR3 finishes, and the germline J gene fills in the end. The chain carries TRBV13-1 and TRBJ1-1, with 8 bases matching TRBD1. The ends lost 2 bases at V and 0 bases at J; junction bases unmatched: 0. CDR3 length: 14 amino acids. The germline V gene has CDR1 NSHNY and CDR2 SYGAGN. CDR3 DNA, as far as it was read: TGTGCCAGCAGTGAACAGGGGGCAAACACAGAAGTCTTC. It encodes CASSEQGANTEVF. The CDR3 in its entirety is CASSEQGANTEVFF.

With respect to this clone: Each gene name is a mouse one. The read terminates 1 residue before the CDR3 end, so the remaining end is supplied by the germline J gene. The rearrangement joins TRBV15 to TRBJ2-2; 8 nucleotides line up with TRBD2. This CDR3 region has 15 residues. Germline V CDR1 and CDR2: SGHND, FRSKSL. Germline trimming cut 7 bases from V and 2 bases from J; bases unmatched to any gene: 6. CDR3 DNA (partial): TGTGCCAGCACTTTGGGGGGGGCCAACACCGGGCAGCTCTAC. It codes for CASTLGGANTGQLY. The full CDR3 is CASTLGGANTGQLYF.

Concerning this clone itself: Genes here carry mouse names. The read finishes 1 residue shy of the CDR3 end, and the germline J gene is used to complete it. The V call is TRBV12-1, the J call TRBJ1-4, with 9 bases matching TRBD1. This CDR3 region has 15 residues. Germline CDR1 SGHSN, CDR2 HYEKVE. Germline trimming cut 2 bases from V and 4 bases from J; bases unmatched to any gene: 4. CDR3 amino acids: CASSPRQGGNERLFF. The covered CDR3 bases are TGTGCCAGCTCTCCACGACAGGGGGGCAACGAAAGATTATTT.

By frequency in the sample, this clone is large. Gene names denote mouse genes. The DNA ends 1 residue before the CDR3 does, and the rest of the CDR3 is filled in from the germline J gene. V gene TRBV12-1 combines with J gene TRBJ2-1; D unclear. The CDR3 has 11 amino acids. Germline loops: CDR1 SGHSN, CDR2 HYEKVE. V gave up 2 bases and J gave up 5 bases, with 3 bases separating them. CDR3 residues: CASSPHAEQFF. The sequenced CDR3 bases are TGTGCCAGCTCTCCCCATGCTGAGCAGTTC.